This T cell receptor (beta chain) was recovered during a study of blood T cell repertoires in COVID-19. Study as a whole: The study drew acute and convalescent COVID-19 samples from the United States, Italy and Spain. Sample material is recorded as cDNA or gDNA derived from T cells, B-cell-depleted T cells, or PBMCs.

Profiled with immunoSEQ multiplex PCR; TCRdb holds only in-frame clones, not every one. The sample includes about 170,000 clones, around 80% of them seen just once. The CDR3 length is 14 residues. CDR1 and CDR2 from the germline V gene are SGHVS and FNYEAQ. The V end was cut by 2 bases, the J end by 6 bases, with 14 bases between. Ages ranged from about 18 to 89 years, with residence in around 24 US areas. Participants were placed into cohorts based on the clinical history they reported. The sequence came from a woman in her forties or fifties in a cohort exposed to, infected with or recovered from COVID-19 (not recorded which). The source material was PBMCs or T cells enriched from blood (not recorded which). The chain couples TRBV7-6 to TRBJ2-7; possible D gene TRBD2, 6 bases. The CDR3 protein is CASSLSGTSGEQYF. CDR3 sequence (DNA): TGTGCCAGCAGCTTATCCGGGACTTCAGGCGAGCAGTACTTC. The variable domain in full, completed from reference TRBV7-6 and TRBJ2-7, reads GAGVSQSPRYKVTKRGQDVALRCDPISGHVSLYWYRQALGQGPEFLTYFNYEAQQDKSGLPNDRFSAERPEGSISTLTIQRTEQRDSAMYRCASSLSGTSGEQYFGPGTRLTVT.